Listed below are T cell receptor beta chains from one sample, sequenced in a study of regulatory T cells in long-lasting Graves disease. Each CDR3 protein gets one entry after TCRdb re-called the multiplex PCR reads with MiXCR. The sample includes 650,000 to 850,000 distinct CDR3 sequences, about 30% of them seen just once. The sequences come from peripheral blood mononuclear cells (PBMCs), collected when the disease was refractory, from a patient treated with antithyroid drugs. The receptor source for this set is a female donor with Graves disease. Both conserved end residues are part of each CDR3. The order of the fields is clone size, J gene, D gene, CDR3 length, V gene, CDR3 protein, CDR3 DNA. D genes are given only for firm matches. Some rows have no size entry. The others give once, few or many, or a class for an expanded clone.

. TRBJ1-3 TRBD1 14 TRBV5-4 CASSWGGQKNTIYF TGTGCCAGCAGCTGGGGGGGACAGAAAAACACCATATATTTT
. TRBJ1-2 . 14 TRBV5-4 CASSYGTSNYGYTF TGTGCCAGCAGCTACGGGACTTCTAACTATGGCTACACCTTC
. TRBJ2-2 . 17 TRBV3-1 CASSQDAPGSDTGELFF TGTGCCAGCAGCCAAGATGCCCCCGGGTCGGACACCGGGGAGCTGTTTTTT
. TRBJ1-6 . 13 TRBV18 CANPTEDNSPLHF TGTGCCAACCCGACAGAGGATAATTCACCCCTCCACTTT
few TRBJ1-1 . 14 TRBV6-1 CASRTGRMNTEAFF TGTGCCAGCAGAACGGGACGGATGAACACTGAAGCTTTCTTT
. TRBJ1-5 . 15 TRBV6-2/TRBV6-3 CASSEAGGMDQPQHF TGTGCCAGCAGTGAAGCCGGTGGGATGGATCAGCCCCAGCATTTT
. TRBJ1-5 . 13 TRBV30 CAWSAHSNQPQHF TGTGCCTGGAGTGCGCATAGCAATCAGCCCCAGCATTTT
. TRBJ2-4 . 16 TRBV7-9 CASSLTGSPTKNIQYF TGTGCCAGCAGCTTAACAGGTTCCCCGACCAAAAACATTCAGTACTTC
few TRBJ1-2 TRBD1 15 TRBV24-1 CATSDRTGGSYGYTF TGTGCCACCAGTGACCGGACAGGGGGCAGCTATGGCTACACCTTC
. TRBJ1-1 . 14 TRBV27 CASRPVIPNTEAFF TGTGCCAGCAGGCCGGTGATCCCGAACACTGAAGCTTTCTTT
. TRBJ1-1 TRBD1 14 TRBV12-3/TRBV12-4 CASSTHRGGTEAFF TGTGCCAGCAGCACCCACAGGGGGGGCACTGAAGCTTTCTTT
. TRBJ1-3 TRBD1 16 TRBV7-9 CASSPDRAFSGNTIYF TGTGCCAGCAGCCCCGACAGGGCCTTCTCTGGAAACACCATATATTTT
many TRBJ1-2 . 15 TRBV28 CASSLGQHRAFGYTF TGTGCCAGCAGTCTGGGACAACACCGGGCCTTTGGCTACACCTTC
. TRBJ1-2 TRBD1 14 TRBV12-3/TRBV12-4 CASSWGQRTYGYTF TGTGCCAGCAGTTGGGGACAGCGAACCTATGGCTACACCTTC
. TRBJ1-2 . 15 TRBV5-6 CASSSSTVLDYGYTF TGTGCCAGCAGCTCGTCGACAGTACTGGACTATGGCTACACCTTC
few TRBJ1-5 . 14 TRBV10-2 CASRYGGPNQPQHF TGTGCCAGCAGATACGGGGGGCCCAATCAGCCCCAGCATTTT
. TRBJ1-2 TRBD1 13 TRBV27 CASQDRAGYGYTF TGTGCCAGCCAGGACAGGGCGGGCTATGGCTACACCTTC
. TRBJ1-1 . 13 TRBV7-3 CASSLRTDRKAFF TGTGCCAGCAGCCTTCGGACGGATCGAAAAGCTTTCTTT